This TCR beta chain was identified during a study of beta chain features in type 1 diabetes. Whole-study context: Sorted cells from all samples, numbering roughly 100 million, were examined.

This clone has just a few counts. What it binds is unknown. General study points: Shortening that was moderate but significant affected the TCRB CDR3s of Type 1 diabetes patients in all four CD4+ subsets.

V dropped 3 bases and J dropped 0 bases, with 8 bases sitting between them. This CDR3 comprises 14 residues. The germline V gene has CDR1 MDHEN and CDR2 SYDVKM. Every bit of the isolated RNA underwent reverse transcription, so sequencing read expressed TCRB transcripts. Naive, central memory and regulatory T cell samples came to a mean of approximately 3.6 million reads. Generated by immunoSEQ multiplex PCR, the TCRdb table keeps only in-frame clones and is missing some. The sample has around 310,000 clones; 13% are singletons. This clonotype was sampled from a young woman with type 1 diabetes. The chain combines TRBV28 with TRBJ2-5; D uncertain. Material: naive CD4+ T cells from blood. The CDR3 protein is CASSFSVYQETQYF. In nucleotides, the CDR3 is TGTGCCAGCAGTTTTTCAGTATACCAAGAGACCCAGTACTTC.